This TCR beta chain was documented in a study of identical twins. V was trimmed by 6 bases and J by 11 bases, leaving 19 bases between them. In germline, CDR1 is MNHNS, CDR2 SASEGT. This CDR3 has 13 residues. One entry per CDR3 protein, called by TCRdb with MiXCR from the 5' RACE reads. This table has 1.5 million to 2 million distinct CDR3 sequences, about 30% appearing once. This clonotype came up a few times. The chain recombines TRBV6-1 with TRBJ1-1, with D possibly TRBD1 on 6 matching bases. Sequences were obtained from cord blood. The TCR comes from a newborn girl in good health. The CDR3 protein is CASRPIGTGGAFF. The DNA of the CDR3 is TGTGCCAGCAGGCCAATAGGGACCGGGGGCGCTTTCTTT.